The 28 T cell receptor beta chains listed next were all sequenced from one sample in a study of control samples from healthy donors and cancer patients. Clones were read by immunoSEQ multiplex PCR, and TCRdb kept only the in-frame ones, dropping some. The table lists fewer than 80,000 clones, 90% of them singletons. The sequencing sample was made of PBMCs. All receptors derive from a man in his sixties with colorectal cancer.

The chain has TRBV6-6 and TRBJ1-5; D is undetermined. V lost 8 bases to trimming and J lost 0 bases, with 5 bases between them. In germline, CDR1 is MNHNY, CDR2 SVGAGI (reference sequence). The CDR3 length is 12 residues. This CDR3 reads CASRDSNQPQHF. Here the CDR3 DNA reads TGTGCCAGCCGAGATAGCAATCAGCCCCAGCATTTT.

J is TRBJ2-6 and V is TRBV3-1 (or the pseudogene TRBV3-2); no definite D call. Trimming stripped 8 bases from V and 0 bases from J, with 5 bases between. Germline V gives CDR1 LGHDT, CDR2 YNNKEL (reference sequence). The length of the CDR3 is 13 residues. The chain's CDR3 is CASGNSGANVLTF. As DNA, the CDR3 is TGTGCCAGCGGGAACTCTGGGGCCAACGTCCTGACTTTC.

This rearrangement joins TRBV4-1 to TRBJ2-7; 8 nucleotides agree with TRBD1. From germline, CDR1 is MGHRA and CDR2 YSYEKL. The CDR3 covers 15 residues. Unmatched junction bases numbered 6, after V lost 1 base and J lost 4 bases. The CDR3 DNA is TGCGCCAGCAGCCAAGGACAGGGGCCTCTGTACGAGCAGTACTTC. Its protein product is CASSQGQGPLYEQYF.

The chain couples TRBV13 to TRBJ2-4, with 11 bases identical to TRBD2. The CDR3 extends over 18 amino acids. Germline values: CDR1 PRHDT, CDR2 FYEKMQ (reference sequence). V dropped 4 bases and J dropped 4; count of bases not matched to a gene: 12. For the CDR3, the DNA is TGTGCCAGCAGCTCCAAAGGAGCTAGCGGGGGGCCTAAAAACATTCAGTACTTC. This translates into CASSSKGASGGPKNIQYF. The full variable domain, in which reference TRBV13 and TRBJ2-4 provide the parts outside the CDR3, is AAGVIQSPRHLIKEKRETATLKCYPIPRHDTVYWYQQGPGQDPQFLISFYEKMQSDKGSIPDRFSAQQFSDYHSELNMSSLELGDSALYFCASSSKGASGGPKNIQYFGAGTRLSVL.

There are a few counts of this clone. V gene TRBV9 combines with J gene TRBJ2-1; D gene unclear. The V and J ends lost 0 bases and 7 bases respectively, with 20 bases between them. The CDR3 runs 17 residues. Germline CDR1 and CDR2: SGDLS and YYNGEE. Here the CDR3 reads CASSVEVVGGPRNEQFF. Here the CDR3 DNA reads TGTGCCAGCAGCGTAGAAGTGGTTGGCGGCCCTAGGAATGAGCAGTTCTTC.

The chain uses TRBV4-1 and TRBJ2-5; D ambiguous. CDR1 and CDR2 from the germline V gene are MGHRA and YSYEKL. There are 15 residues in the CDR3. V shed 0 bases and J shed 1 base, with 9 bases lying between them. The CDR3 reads CASSQDRASQETQYF. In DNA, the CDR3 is TGCGCCAGCAGCCAAGATAGGGCCAGCCAAGAGACCCAGTACTTC.

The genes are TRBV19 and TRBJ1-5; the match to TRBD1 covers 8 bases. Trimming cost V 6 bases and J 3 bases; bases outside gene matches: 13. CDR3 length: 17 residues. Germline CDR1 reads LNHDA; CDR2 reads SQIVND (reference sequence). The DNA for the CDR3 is TGTGCCAGTAGAGAGACAGGGGTAACTTCCTACAATCAGCCCCAGCATTTT. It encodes CASRETGVTSYNQPQHF.

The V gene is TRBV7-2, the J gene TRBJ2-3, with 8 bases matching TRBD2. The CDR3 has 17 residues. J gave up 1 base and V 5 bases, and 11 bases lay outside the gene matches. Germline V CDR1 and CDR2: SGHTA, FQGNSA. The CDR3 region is CASSPRPGRGGTDTQYF. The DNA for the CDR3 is TGTGCCAGCAGCCCCCGCCCGGGGCGGGGGGGCACAGATACGCAGTATTTT. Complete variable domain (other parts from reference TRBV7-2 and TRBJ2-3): GAGVSQSPSNKVTEKGKDVELRCDPISGHTALYWYRQSLGQGLEFLIYFQGNSAPDKSGLPSDRFSAERTGGSVSTLTIQRTQQEDSAVYLCASSPRPGRGGTDTQYFGPGTRLTVL.

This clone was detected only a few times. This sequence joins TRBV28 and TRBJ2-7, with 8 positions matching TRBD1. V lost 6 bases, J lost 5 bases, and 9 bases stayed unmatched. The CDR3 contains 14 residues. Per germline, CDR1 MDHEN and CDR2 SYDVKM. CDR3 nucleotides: TGTGCCAGCAGCCGTTTCCTGACAGGGGACGAGCAGTACTTC. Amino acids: CASSRFLTGDEQYF.

The CDR3: CASGLGEGAKNIQYF. The DNA of the CDR3 is TGCGCCAGCGGATTGGGTGAGGGAGCCAAAAACATTCAGTACTTC. The chain uses TRBV5-1 and TRBJ2-4; perhaps TRBD2 as D (5 bases). The V gene lost 7 bases and the J gene lost 0 bases, with 14 bases spanning the gap. CDR1 is SGHRS and CDR2 is YFSETQ in the germline V gene. This CDR3 is built from 15 residues.

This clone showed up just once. This chain's CDR3 is CASSLVTRDRGETQYF. Here the CDR3 DNA reads TGTGCCAGCAGTTTAGTGACCCGGGACAGGGGAGAGACCCAGTACTTC. The chain couples TRBV28 to TRBJ2-5; 10 bases are a match to TRBD1. V shed 2 bases, J shed 4 bases, and the junction held 7 bases outside the gene matches. CDR1 and CDR2 from the germline V gene are MDHEN and SYDVKM. The CDR3 runs to 16 residues.

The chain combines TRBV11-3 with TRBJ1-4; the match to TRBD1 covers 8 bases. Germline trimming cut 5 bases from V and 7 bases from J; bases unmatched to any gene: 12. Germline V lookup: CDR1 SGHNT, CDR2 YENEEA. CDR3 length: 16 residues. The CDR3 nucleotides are TGTGCCAGCAGCCCCCGCGACAGGGGAGACGGTGAAAAACTGTTTTTT. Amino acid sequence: CASSPRDRGDGEKLFF.

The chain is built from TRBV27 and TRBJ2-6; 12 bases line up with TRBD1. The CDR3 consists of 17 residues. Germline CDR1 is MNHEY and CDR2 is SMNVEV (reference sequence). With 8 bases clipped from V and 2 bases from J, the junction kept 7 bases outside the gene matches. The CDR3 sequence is CASLTGTGGAGANVLTF. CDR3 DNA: TGTGCCAGCCTGACCGGGACAGGGGGCGCTGGGGCCAACGTCCTGACTTTC.

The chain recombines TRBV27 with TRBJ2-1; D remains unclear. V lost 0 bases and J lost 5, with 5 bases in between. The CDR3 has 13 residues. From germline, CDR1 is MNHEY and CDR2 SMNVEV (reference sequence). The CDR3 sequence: CASSLSVDNEQFF. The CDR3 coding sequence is TGTGCCAGCAGTTTATCGGTCGACAATGAGCAGTTCTTC.

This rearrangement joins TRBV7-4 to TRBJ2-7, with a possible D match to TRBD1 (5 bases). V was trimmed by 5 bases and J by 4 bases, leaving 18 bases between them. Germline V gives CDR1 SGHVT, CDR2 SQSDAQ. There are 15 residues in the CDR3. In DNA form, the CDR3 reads TGTGCCAGCAGCATTTGCGTGAAAGGGGTATACGAGCAGTACTTC. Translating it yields CASSICVKGVYEQYF. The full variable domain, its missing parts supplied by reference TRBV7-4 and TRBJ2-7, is GAGVSQSPRYKVAKRGRDVALRCDSISGHVTLYWYRQTLGQGSEVLTYSQSDAQRDKSGRPSGRFSAERPERSVSTLKIQRTEQGDSAVYLCASSICVKGVYEQYFGPGTRLTVT.

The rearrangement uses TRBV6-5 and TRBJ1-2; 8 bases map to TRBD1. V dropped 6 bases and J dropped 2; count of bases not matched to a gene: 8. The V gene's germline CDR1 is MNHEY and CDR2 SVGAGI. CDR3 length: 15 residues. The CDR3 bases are TGTGCCAGCAGGACGACAGGGGAGGGGAACTATGGCTACACCTTC. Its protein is CASRTTGEGNYGYTF.

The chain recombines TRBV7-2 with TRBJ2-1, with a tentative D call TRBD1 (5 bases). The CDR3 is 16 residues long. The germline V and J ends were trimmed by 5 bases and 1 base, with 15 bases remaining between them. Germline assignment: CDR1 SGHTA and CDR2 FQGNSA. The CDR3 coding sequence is TGTGCCAGCAGCCCACGAGCAGGGTCGTCCTACAATGAGCAGTTCTTC. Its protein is CASSPRAGSSYNEQFF.

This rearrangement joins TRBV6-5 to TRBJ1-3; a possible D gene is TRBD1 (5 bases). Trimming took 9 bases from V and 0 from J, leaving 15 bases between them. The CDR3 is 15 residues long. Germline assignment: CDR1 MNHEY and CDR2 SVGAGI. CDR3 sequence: CASATGHPSGNTIYF. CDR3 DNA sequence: TGTGCCAGTGCAACAGGTCACCCCTCTGGAAACACCATATATTTT.

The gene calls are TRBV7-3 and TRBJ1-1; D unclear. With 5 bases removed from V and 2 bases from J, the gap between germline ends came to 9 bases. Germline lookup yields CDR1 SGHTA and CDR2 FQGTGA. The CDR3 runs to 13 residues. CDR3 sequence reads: CASSQRFNTEAFF. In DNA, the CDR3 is TGTGCCAGCAGCCAACGTTTCAACACTGAAGCTTTCTTT.

DNA for the CDR3: TGTGCCAGCAGCGCGTTGACTAGCGGGGGCCGACAAGAGACCCAGTACTTC. Its protein product is CASSALTSGGRQETQYF. The V gene is TRBV5-4, the J gene TRBJ2-5; 12 nucleotides match TRBD2. CDR1 and CDR2 from the germline V gene are SGHNT and YYREEE (reference sequence). J gave up 2 bases and V 4 bases, and 9 bases lay outside the gene matches. CDR3 size: 17 residues.

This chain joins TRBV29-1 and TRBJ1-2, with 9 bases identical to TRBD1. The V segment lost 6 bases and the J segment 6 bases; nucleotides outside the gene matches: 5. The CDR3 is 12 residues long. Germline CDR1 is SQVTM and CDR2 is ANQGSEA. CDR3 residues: CSVERTGDGYTF. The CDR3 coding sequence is TGCAGCGTCGAAAGGACAGGGGATGGCTACACCTTC.

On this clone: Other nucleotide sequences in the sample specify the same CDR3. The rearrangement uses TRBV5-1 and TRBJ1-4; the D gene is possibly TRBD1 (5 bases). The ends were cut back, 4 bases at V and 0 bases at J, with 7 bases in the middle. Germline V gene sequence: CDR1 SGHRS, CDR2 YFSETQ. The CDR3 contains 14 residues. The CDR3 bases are TGCGCCAGCAGCCCGACAGCAACTAATGAAAAACTGTTTTTT. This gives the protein CASSPTATNEKLFF.

The chain's CDR3 is CASSPGLQYQETQYF. The CDR3 nucleotides are TGTGCCAGCAGTCCGGGACTACAGTACCAAGAGACCCAGTACTTC. The V and J genes are TRBV2 and TRBJ2-5; TRBD2 agrees at 7 bases. V was clipped by 5 bases and J by 0 bases; unmatched bases: 6. This CDR3 is 15 amino acids long. Per the germline V gene, CDR1 is SNHLY and CDR2 is FYNNEI.

CDR3 in amino acids: CASSRGPGNEQFF. The CDR3 DNA reads as TGTGCCAGCAGTCGCGGACCGGGCAATGAGCAGTTCTTC. The chain has TRBV5-6 and TRBJ2-1; D unresolved. V gave up 5 bases and J gave up 6 bases, with 12 bases separating them. CDR1 and CDR2 from the germline V gene are SGHDT and YYEEEE. The CDR3 covers 13 residues.

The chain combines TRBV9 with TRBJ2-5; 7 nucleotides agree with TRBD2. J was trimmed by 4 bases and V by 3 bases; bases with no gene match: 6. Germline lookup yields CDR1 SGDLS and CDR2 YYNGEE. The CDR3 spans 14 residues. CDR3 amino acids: CASSAASGRETQYF. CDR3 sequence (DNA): TGTGCCAGCAGCGCCGCTAGCGGCCGAGAGACCCAGTACTTC.

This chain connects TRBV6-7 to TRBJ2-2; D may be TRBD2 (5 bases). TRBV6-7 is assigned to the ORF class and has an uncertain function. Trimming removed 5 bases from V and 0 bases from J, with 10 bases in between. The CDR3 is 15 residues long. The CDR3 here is CASSLEGPNTGELFF. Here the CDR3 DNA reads TGTGCCAGCAGTCTCGAGGGCCCGAACACCGGGGAGCTGTTTTTT.

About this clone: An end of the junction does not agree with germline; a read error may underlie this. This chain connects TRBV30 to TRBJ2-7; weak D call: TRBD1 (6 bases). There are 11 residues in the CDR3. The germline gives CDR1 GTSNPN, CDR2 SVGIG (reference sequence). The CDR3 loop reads CAWSNLQGNHF. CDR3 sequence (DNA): TGTGCCTGGAGTAACCTACAGGGCAATCACTTC.

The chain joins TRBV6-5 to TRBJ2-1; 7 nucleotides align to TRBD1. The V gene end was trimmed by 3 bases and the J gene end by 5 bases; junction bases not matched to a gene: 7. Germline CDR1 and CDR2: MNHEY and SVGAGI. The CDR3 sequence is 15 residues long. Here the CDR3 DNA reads TGTGCCAGCAGTTATCGACAGGGCGGCCACAATGAGCAGTTCTTC. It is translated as CASSYRQGGHNEQFF.